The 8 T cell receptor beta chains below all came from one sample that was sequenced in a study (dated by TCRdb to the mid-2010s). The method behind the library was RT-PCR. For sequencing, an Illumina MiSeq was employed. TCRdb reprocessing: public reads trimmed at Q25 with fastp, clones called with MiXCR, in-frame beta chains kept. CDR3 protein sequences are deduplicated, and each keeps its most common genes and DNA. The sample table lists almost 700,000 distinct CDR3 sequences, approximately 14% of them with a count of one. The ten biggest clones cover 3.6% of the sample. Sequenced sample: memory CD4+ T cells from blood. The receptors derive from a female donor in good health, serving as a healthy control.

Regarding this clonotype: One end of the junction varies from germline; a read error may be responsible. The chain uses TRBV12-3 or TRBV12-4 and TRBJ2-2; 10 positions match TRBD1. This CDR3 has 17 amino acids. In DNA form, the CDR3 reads TGTGCCAGCAGTCCGATCCTAGGACAGGGGGGCACCAGGGAGCTGTTTTTT. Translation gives CASSPILGQGGTRELFF.

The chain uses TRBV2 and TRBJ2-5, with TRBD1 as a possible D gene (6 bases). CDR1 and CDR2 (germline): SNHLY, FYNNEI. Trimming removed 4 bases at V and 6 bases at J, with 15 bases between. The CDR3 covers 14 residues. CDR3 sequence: CASSALGTTKTQYF. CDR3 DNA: TGTGCCAGCAGTGCATTAGGGACAACGAAGACCCAGTACTTC.

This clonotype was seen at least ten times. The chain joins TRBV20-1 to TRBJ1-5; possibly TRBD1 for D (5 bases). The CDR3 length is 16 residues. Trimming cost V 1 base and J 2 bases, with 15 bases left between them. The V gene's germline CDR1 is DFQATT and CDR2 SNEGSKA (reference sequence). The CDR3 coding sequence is TGCAGTGCTAGAGCACCACAGGTTCTGGGCAATCAGCCCCAGCATTTT. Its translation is CSARAPQVLGNQPQHF.

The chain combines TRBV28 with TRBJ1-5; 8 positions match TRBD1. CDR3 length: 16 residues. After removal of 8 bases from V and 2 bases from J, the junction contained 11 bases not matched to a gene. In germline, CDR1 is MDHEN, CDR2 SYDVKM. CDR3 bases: TGTGCCAGCCTACGGACACAGGGGGTCGGCAATCAGCCCCAGCATTTT. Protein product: CASLRTQGVGNQPQHF.

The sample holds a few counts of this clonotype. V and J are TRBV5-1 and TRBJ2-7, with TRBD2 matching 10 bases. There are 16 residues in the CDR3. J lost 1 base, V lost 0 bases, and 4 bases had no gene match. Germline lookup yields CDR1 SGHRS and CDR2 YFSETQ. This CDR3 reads CASSLDQLAGSYEQYF. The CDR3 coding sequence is TGCGCCAGCAGCTTGGACCAACTAGCGGGATCCTACGAGCAGTACTTC.

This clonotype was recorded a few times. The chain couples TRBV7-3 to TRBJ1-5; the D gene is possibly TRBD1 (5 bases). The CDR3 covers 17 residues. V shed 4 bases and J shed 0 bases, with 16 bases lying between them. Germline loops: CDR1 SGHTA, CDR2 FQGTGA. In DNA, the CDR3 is TGTGCCAGCAGCTCCACATCAGGGACTTATAGCAATCAGCCCCAGCATTTT. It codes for CASSSTSGTYSNQPQHF.

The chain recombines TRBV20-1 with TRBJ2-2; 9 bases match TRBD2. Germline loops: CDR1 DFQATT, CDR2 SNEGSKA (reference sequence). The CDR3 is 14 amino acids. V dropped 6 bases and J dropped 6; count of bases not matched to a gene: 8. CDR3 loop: CSAFSGRSAGELFF. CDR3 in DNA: TGCAGTGCCTTTAGCGGGAGATCCGCCGGGGAGCTGTTTTTT.

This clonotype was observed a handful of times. The CDR3 protein is CASSIGQGVFVAFF. The CDR3 region has the DNA TGCGCCAGCAGCATCGGACAGGGGGTATTCGTAGCTTTCTTT. The chain joins TRBV5-1 to TRBJ1-1, with 10 bases fitting TRBD1. The CDR3 totals 14 residues. Germline V gene sequence: CDR1 SGHRS, CDR2 YFSETQ. V trimming: 4 bases; J trimming: 10 bases; junction bases outside the gene matches: 10.